What follows is one T cell receptor beta chain and its context. These data are taken from a study of blood T cell repertoires in COVID-19. Study background: Samples taken during acute and convalescent COVID-19 were collected in the United States, Italy and Spain. Sample material is recorded as cDNA or gDNA derived from T cells, B-cell-depleted T cells, or PBMCs.

As handled by the study authors: Reference gene primer amplification gave estimated nucleated cell counts. Repertoires were generated with immunoSEQ multiplex PCR, while TCRdb's copy carries only in-frame clones and drops some. The D gene and trimming were derived from the DNA, and the V and J assignments and clone size from that table. The sample has nearly 25,000 clones, about 88% seen once; the top ten hold around 8.9%. V was cut by 3 bases and J by 2 bases, with 12 bases left in between. The CDR3 covers 15 residues. Germline V CDR1 and CDR2: MNHEY, SMNVEV (reference sequence). Sequences were obtained from peripheral blood. This receptor was obtained from a man between 70 and 80 years old with acute or convalescent COVID-19. The chain couples TRBV27 to TRBJ2-3, with TRBD1 as a possible D gene (6 bases). This chain's CDR3 is CASSFWGQPTDTQYF. DNA of the CDR3: TGTGCCAGCAGTTTTTGGGGGCAACCCACAGATACGCAGTATTTT.